This TCR beta chain came from a study of T-cell memory formation after mild COVID-19. UMIs and sample barcodes were carried by the TCR alpha and TCR beta cDNA libraries that 5'RACE produced using constant-segment primers. Via MiXCR, TCRdb re-called the 5' RACE reads, giving one row per CDR3 protein. The data contain about half a million distinct CDR3 sequences, 15% to 20% of them seen just once; the ten biggest clones take up approximately 13%. The CDR3 runs 14 residues. Germline CDR1 reads DFQATT; CDR2 reads SNEGSKA (reference sequence). The ends lost 1 base at V and 1 base at J; junction bases unmatched: 0.

Material for sequencing was PBMCs or a T cell subset sorted from them (not recorded which). The chain is built from TRBV20-1 and TRBJ2-1; 8 bases match TRBD2. The sequence derives from an adult woman who had mild COVID-19 (a few samples of this study predate the infection). Cell type and time point are not known. The CDR3 region is CSARVAGSYNEQFF. Written as DNA, the CDR3 is TGCAGTGCTAGAGTAGCGGGGTCCTACAATGAGCAGTTCTTC.